These 32 T cell receptor beta chains were all obtained from the same sample, sequenced in a study of blood T cell repertoires in COVID-19. Clones were read by immunoSEQ multiplex PCR, and TCRdb kept only the in-frame ones, dropping some. This sample yields approximately 200,000 clones, of which more than 80% are seen a single time; 1.5% to 2% belongs to the top ten. The sequencing sample was made of PBMCs or T cells enriched from blood (not recorded which). The origin of the receptors is a man aged 60 to 75 who had recovered from COVID-19.

In DNA form, the CDR3 reads TGTGCCAGTAGTCACCCGACAGAAGGGGACTATGGCTACACCTTC. Protein: CASSHPTEGDYGYTF. The gene calls are TRBV19 and TRBJ1-2; D may be TRBD1 (5 bases). The germline V gene encodes CDR1 LNHDA and CDR2 SQIVND (reference sequence). Trimming pared 5 bases from V and 3 bases from J, leaving 16 bases between. There are 15 residues in the CDR3.

This clone was recorded a few times. This rearrangement joins TRBV10-3 to TRBJ1-1; a weak D match, TRBD1 (6 bases). Germline V gives CDR1 ENHRY, CDR2 SYGVKD. The CDR3 has 14 amino acids. V lost 0 bases and J 4 bases, leaving 9 bases between the germline ends. CDR3 DNA: TGTGCCATCAGTGAGTCACAGGGAATCACTGAAGCTTTCTTT. It codes for CAISESQGITEAFF.

This chain uses TRBV10-3 with TRBJ2-2, with D possibly TRBD2 on 5 matching bases. Trimming stripped 0 bases from V and 5 bases from J, with 10 bases between. The CDR3 totals 15 residues. Germline loops: CDR1 ENHRY, CDR2 SYGVKD. The CDR3 DNA reads as TGTGCCATCAGTGAGTCCGTCCGGGGAACCGGGGAGCTGTTTTTT. It is translated as CAISESVRGTGELFF.

The chain carries TRBV29-1 and TRBJ2-1, with D possibly matching TRBD1 (5 bases). V was pared by 3 bases and J by 2 bases, with 17 bases between. The CDR3 is 16 residues long. Germline CDR1 SQVTM, CDR2 ANQGSEA. Written as DNA, the CDR3 is TGCAGCGTTGACCTCACGCAGGGTGAAACCTACAATGAGCAGTTCTTC. This translates into CSVDLTQGETYNEQFF.

This rearrangement joins TRBV7-8 to TRBJ2-1; D is perhaps TRBD1 (5 bases). Trimming shortened V by 5 bases and J by 2 bases, and 19 bases separated the two germline ends. The CDR3 is 17 amino acids. Per the germline V gene, CDR1 is SGHVS and CDR2 is FQNEAQ. In DNA form, the CDR3 reads TGTGCCAGCAGCCACACCCCCTTCCAGGGCGCCTACAATGAGCAGTTCTTC. Translating it yields CASSHTPFQGAYNEQFF.

The gene calls are TRBV18 and TRBJ1-1, with 9 bases identical to TRBD1. Trimming took 4 bases from V and 4 from J; bases not matched to a gene: 7. The CDR3 runs to 15 residues. CDR1 KGHSH and CDR2 LQKENI come from the germline V gene. The CDR3 reads CASSLQGAEGTEAFF. The CDR3 bases are TGTGCCAGCTCACTACAGGGGGCCGAGGGCACTGAAGCTTTCTTT.

This chain joins TRBV7-2 and TRBJ2-7; no firm D call. The germline V and J ends were trimmed by 2 bases and 2 bases, with 4 bases remaining between them. Looked up from germline, CDR1 is SGHTA and CDR2 is FQGNSA. The CDR3 spans 12 residues. The CDR3 DNA reads as TGTGCCAGCAGCTTAACTGCCTACGAGCAGTACTTC. It translates to CASSLTAYEQYF.

The V and J genes are TRBV3-1 (or the pseudogene TRBV3-2) and TRBJ2-5, with D possibly being TRBD2 (7 bases). CDR1 is LGHDT, CDR2 YNNKEL, per germline (reference sequence). V was clipped by 4 bases and J by 5 bases, with 20 bases between them. CDR3 length: 16 residues. CDR3 sequence: CASSPTGAGDWETQYF. The CDR3 DNA is TGTGCCAGCAGCCCGACGGGGGCGGGGGACTGGGAGACCCAGTACTTC.

The chain has TRBV5-6 and TRBJ2-2; possible D gene TRBD1, 6 bases. The germline V gene encodes CDR1 SGHDT and CDR2 YYEEEE. The CDR3 extends over 17 amino acids. The V gene lost 0 bases and the J gene lost 2 bases, with 14 bases spanning the gap. The CDR3 sequence is CASSLAVTTGNTGELFF. CDR3 nucleotides: TGTGCCAGCAGCTTGGCGGTGACGACAGGTAACACCGGGGAGCTGTTTTTT.

The genes are TRBV6-5 and TRBJ1-3, with 8 bases aligning to TRBD1. CDR3 size: 14 residues. V gave up 6 bases and J gave up 2 bases; unmatched junction bases: 3. CDR1 and CDR2 (germline): MNHEY, SVGAGI. CDR3 region: CASRMDRAGNTIYF. The CDR3 DNA sequence: TGTGCCAGCAGGATGGACAGGGCTGGAAACACCATATATTTT.

This chain uses TRBV30 with TRBJ2-5, with 9 bases identical to TRBD2. The CDR3 runs to 15 residues. CDR1 and CDR2 from the germline V gene are GTSNPN and SVGIG (reference sequence). V shed 1 base, J shed 5 bases, and the junction held 8 bases outside the gene matches. In nucleotides, the CDR3 is TGTGCCTGGAGTGCGTCGCGGGGGGGCCCGGAGACCCAGTACTTC. This sequence encodes CAWSASRGGPETQYF.

This clone was seen a handful of times. The chain joins TRBV10-3 to TRBJ1-4; 7 nucleotides agree with TRBD1. Germline CDR1 reads ENHRY; CDR2 reads SYGVKD. The CDR3 runs 18 residues. V dropped 2 bases and J dropped 7; count of bases not matched to a gene: 16. CDR3 residues: CAISEAFHTRGVGEKLFF. For the CDR3, the DNA is TGTGCCATCAGTGAGGCGTTCCACACCAGGGGGGTCGGTGAAAAACTGTTTTTT.

V usage is TRBV4-3 and J usage is TRBJ1-6; D gene uncertain. The CDR3 is 17 residues long. The germline gives CDR1 LGHNA, CDR2 YSLEER. V gave up 0 bases and J gave up 0 bases, with 9 bases separating them. DNA of the CDR3: TGCGCCAGCAGCCAAGATCTTGTTAGCTCCTATAATTCACCCCTCCACTTT. Translation gives CASSQDLVSSYNSPLHF.

This sequence joins TRBV5-6 and TRBJ2-1; 8 bases line up with TRBD2. The trim removed 4 bases at V and 6 bases at J, leaving 12 bases unmatched. The CDR3 is made up of 16 amino acids. From germline, CDR1 is SGHDT and CDR2 YYEEEE. As DNA, the CDR3 is TGTGCCAGCAGCCAAGGTCCGGGGGGGCTAGGCAATGAGCAGTTCTTC. Encoded protein: CASSQGPGGLGNEQFF.

This rearrangement joins TRBV4-2 to TRBJ2-7, with 9 bases that match TRBD1. Germline V CDR1 and CDR2: LGHNA, YNFKEQ. The CDR3 is 15 amino acids. V lost 1 base and J lost 9; bases outside the gene matches: 10. CDR3 nucleotides: TGTGCCAGCAGCCAAGGTGAGGGACAGGGCACACGGCAGTACTTC. It yields the protein CASSQGEGQGTRQYF.

The chain employs TRBV9 and TRBJ2-1; 11 bases are a match to TRBD2. After removal of 0 bases from V and 7 bases from J, the junction contained 6 bases not matched to a gene. CDR1 and CDR2 from the germline V gene are SGDLS and YYNGEE. The CDR3 consists of 16 residues. For the CDR3, the DNA is TGTGCCAGCAGCGTAGGTCTAGCGGGGGGTTGGAATGAGCAGTTCTTC. Translated: CASSVGLAGGWNEQFF. Together with reference TRBV9 and TRBJ2-1, the CDR3 gives the full variable domain: DSGVTQTPKHLITATGQRVTLRCSPRSGDLSVYWYQQSLDQGLQFLIQYYNGEERAKGNILERFSAQQFPDLHSELNLSSLELGDSALYFCASSVGLAGGWNEQFFGPGTRLTVL.

The chain has TRBV7-2 and TRBJ1-6; D remains ambiguous. There are 14 residues in the CDR3. V was cut by 8 bases and J by 7 bases, with 15 bases left in between. Germline assignment: CDR1 SGHTA and CDR2 FQGNSA. This chain's CDR3 is CASQRGEKNSPLHF. CDR3 bases: TGTGCCAGCCAGCGCGGGGAGAAGAATTCACCCCTCCACTTT.

This clone occurred once. The gene calls are TRBV7-9 and TRBJ1-6; perhaps TRBD1 as D (5 bases). Germline V lookup: CDR1 SEHNR, CDR2 FQNEAQ (reference sequence). Trimming took 4 bases from V and 7 from J, leaving 5 bases between them. The CDR3 runs 12 residues. CDR3 protein: CASSSGNSPLHF. DNA for the CDR3: TGTGCCAGCAGCTCAGGGAATTCACCCCTCCACTTT.

V gene TRBV4-3 combines with J gene TRBJ1-2; a possible D gene is TRBD1 (6 bases). V was shortened by 3 bases and J by 0 bases, with 11 bases between the two germline ends. CDR3 length equals 15 residues. Per germline, CDR1 LGHNA and CDR2 YSLEER. The CDR3 reads CASSHLDRANYGYTF. The CDR3 DNA is TGCGCCAGCAGCCACCTGGACAGAGCTAACTATGGCTACACCTTC.

V gene TRBV19 combines with J gene TRBJ1-2; D remains ambiguous. Trimming took off 1 base at V and 4 bases at J, with 10 bases between the two ends. Germline-derived CDR1 and CDR2 are LNHDA and SQIVND (reference sequence). The CDR3 spans 14 residues. The CDR3 here is CASSIGGLLYGYTF. The CDR3 DNA is TGTGCCAGTAGTATAGGAGGACTGCTCTATGGCTACACCTTC.

On this clone itself: In the same sample, other DNA sequences code for this CDR3. This chain uses TRBV5-1 with TRBJ2-1, with 11 bases fitting TRBD2. The CDR3 spans 15 residues. The junction had 10 bases not matched to a gene; V was cut back by 4 bases and J by 10 bases. Germline CDR1 SGHRS, CDR2 YFSETQ. The CDR3 DNA reads as TGCGCCAGCAGCATGACTAGCGGGGCCGGGGGGGAGCAGTTCTTC. It yields the protein CASSMTSGAGGEQFF.

The V call is TRBV6-5, the J call TRBJ1-1, with 9 bases that match TRBD1. There are 15 residues in the CDR3. Trimming removed 5 bases from V and 7 bases from J; junction bases left unmatched: 11. Germline CDR1 and CDR2: MNHEY and SVGAGI. CDR3 in amino acids: CASSPPTGGLSEAFF. The CDR3 DNA sequence: TGTGCCAGCAGTCCTCCTACAGGGGGCTTGAGTGAAGCTTTCTTT.

This clone was observed once. This sequence joins TRBV30 and TRBJ1-6, with D perhaps TRBD1 (5 bases). V was shortened by 3 bases and J by 8 bases, with 14 bases between the two germline ends. The CDR3 has 14 amino acids. The V gene's germline CDR1 is GTSNPN and CDR2 SVGIG (reference sequence). The CDR3 sequence is CAWRRRGGDSPLHF. The CDR3 region has the DNA TGTGCCTGGAGGAGGAGGGGAGGGGATTCACCCCTCCACTTT. Drawing the rest from reference TRBV30 and TRBJ1-6, the complete variable domain is SQTIHQWPATLVQPVGSPLSLECTVEGTSNPNLYWYRQAAGRGLQLLFYSVGIGQISSEVPQNLSASRPQDRQFILSSKKLLLSDSGFYLCAWRRRGGDSPLHFGNGTRLTVT.

The chain uses TRBV5-8 and TRBJ2-1; 9 positions match TRBD2. The germline V gene encodes CDR1 SGHTS and CDR2 YDEGEE. CDR3 length: 17 amino acids. The V gene end was trimmed by 2 bases and the J gene end by 1 base; junction bases not matched to a gene: 7. The CDR3, as DNA: TGTGCCAGCAGCTTTAAGCGGGGGGTCTCGTCCTACAATGAGCAGTTCTTC. Translated: CASSFKRGVSSYNEQFF.

The gene calls are TRBV5-5 and TRBJ1-2, with D tentatively TRBD1 (5 bases). CDR1 is SGHKS and CDR2 is YYEKEE in the germline V gene (reference sequence). The length of the CDR3 is 16 residues. With 0 bases removed from V and 4 bases from J, the gap between germline ends came to 16 bases. The CDR3 loop is CASSLARPWGAYGYTF. The DNA for the CDR3 is TGTGCCAGCAGCTTGGCCCGGCCGTGGGGCGCCTATGGCTACACCTTC. The entire variable domain, with the rest obtained from reference TRBV5-5 and TRBJ1-2, is as follows: DAGVTQSPTHLIKTRGQQVTLRCSPISGHKSVSWYQQVLGQGPQFIFQYYEKEERGRGNFPDRFSARQFPNYSSELNVNALLLGDSALYLCASSLARPWGAYGYTFGSGTRLTVV.

The V call is TRBV19, the J call TRBJ2-1, with 7 bases that match TRBD1. Germline V gene sequence: CDR1 LNHDA, CDR2 SQIVND (reference sequence). The V gene end was trimmed by 5 bases and the J gene end by 2 bases; junction bases not matched to a gene: 6. CDR3 length: 15 amino acids. In nucleotides, the CDR3 is TGTGCCAGTAGTTTAGGGGGCTTCACCTACAATGAGCAGTTCTTC. This sequence encodes CASSLGGFTYNEQFF.

V usage is TRBV5-4 and J usage is TRBJ2-5; unclear D gene. V lost 0 bases and J lost 5, with 11 bases in between. The CDR3 has 14 residues. CDR1 SGHNT and CDR2 YYREEE come from the germline V gene (reference sequence). The CDR3 DNA sequence: TGTGCCAGCAGCTTGGTTGCTAGTGGGGAGACCCAGTACTTC. Translated: CASSLVASGETQYF.

The rearrangement uses TRBV11-3 and TRBJ2-7, with 8 bases lining up with TRBD1. Germline-derived CDR1 and CDR2 are SGHNT and YENEEA. This CDR3 has 14 residues. Trimming cost V 5 bases and J 2 bases; bases outside gene matches: 5. CDR3: CASSPGQVTYEQYF. The CDR3 coding sequence is TGTGCCAGCAGCCCGGGACAGGTAACCTACGAGCAGTACTTC.

This chain joins TRBV7-2 and TRBJ1-4; no clear D. The V gene lost 5 bases and the J gene lost 4 bases, with 8 bases spanning the gap. The CDR3 runs to 13 residues. The germline V gene encodes CDR1 SGHTA and CDR2 FQGNSA. The CDR3 coding sequence is TGTGCCAGCAGCCCTTACAGTAATGAAAAACTGTTTTTT. Translated, it gives CASSPYSNEKLFF. Together with reference TRBV7-2 and TRBJ1-4, the CDR3 gives the full variable domain: GAGVSQSPSNKVTEKGKDVELRCDPISGHTALYWYRQSLGQGLEFLIYFQGNSAPDKSGLPSDRFSAERTGGSVSTLTIQRTQQEDSAVYLCASSPYSNEKLFFGSGTQLSVL.

In DNA, the CDR3 is TGTGCCAGCAGCGTAGGTTCAGGGGGCACGGCTGAAGCTTTCTTT. Protein product: CASSVGSGGTAEAFF. The chain joins TRBV9 to TRBJ1-1; 8 positions match TRBD1. The junction had 7 bases not matched to a gene; V was cut back by 0 bases and J by 6 bases. The CDR3 is made up of 15 amino acids. Germline CDR1 is SGDLS and CDR2 is YYNGEE.

The chain joins TRBV7-8 to TRBJ2-4, with TRBD1 identical over 8 bases. The V gene's germline CDR1 is SGHVS and CDR2 FQNEAQ. V was clipped by 2 bases and J by 3 bases; unmatched bases: 6. The CDR3 extends over 16 amino acids. DNA for the CDR3: TGTGCCAGCAGCTTATTGGCAGGGGGCGGCAAAAACATTCAGTACTTC. Translated: CASSLLAGGGKNIQYF.

The chain couples TRBV9 to TRBJ1-4; a weak D match, TRBD1 (6 bases). Trimming pared 0 bases from V and 6 bases from J, leaving 12 bases between. The CDR3 is made up of 15 amino acids. Germline values: CDR1 SGDLS, CDR2 YYNGEE. This chain's CDR3 is CASSVAGGRDEKLFF. The DNA of the CDR3 is TGTGCCAGCAGCGTAGCCGGGGGGCGTGATGAAAAACTGTTTTTT.